This T cell receptor (beta chain) stems from a study of T cell responses to AZD1222 COVID-19 vaccine. The CDR3 spans 14 residues. With 3 bases clipped from V and 7 bases from J, the junction kept 4 bases outside the gene matches. Germline V gene sequence: CDR1 MNHEY, CDR2 SMNVEV (reference sequence). TCRdb keeps only in-frame clones here, not all; method: immunoSEQ multiplex PCR. The sample has approximately 200,000 clones; around 93% are singletons. The source is an adult in good health. Sequenced material: peripheral blood, taken on day 0 of AZD1222 vaccination. The chain is built from TRBV27 and TRBJ1-4; 8 bases fit TRBD1. The chain's CDR3 is CASSFAGGSEKLFF. In DNA, the CDR3 is TGTGCCAGCAGTTTTGCAGGGGGCTCTGAAAAACTGTTTTTT.